The entry below gives a single T cell receptor (beta chain) sequence along with its context. With V trimmed by 9 bases and J by 7 bases, 11 bases remained unmatched. The CDR3 runs 15 residues. The V gene's germline CDR1 is LNHDA and CDR2 SQIVND (reference sequence). This entry is derived from a study of blood T cell repertoires in COVID-19. On the study more broadly: Collection of acute and convalescent COVID-19 samples took place in the United States, Italy and Spain. Sources were T cells, B-cell-depleted T cells, or PBMCs; the material itself was cDNA or gDNA.

Source study methods: Estimation of nucleated cell counts relied on the amplification of reference gene primers. TCRdb's table, derived via immunoSEQ multiplex PCR, lists solely in-frame clones and lacks some. V and J calls and clone size follow that table, whereas D and trimming were derived from the DNA. The sample consists of 95,000 or so clones, roughly 80% of them appearing once. The sequence was obtained from a human donor in a cohort sampled during active COVID-19. Sequencing used peripheral blood. The chain couples TRBV19 to TRBJ2-1; 11 positions agree with TRBD2. This CDR3 is CASRSGSGRGNEQFF. In nucleotides, the CDR3 is TGTGCCAGCCGCTCCGGTAGCGGGAGGGGGAATGAGCAGTTCTTC.